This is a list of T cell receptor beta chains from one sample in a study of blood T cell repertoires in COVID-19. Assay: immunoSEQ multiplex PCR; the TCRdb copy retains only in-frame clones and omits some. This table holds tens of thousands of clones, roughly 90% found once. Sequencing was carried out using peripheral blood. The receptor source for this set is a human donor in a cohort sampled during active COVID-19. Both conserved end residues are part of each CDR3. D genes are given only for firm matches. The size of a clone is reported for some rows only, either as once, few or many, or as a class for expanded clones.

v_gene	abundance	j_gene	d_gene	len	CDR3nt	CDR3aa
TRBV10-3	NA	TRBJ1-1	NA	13	TGTGCCATCAGGGACACGGTAGGGACTGAAGCTTTCTTT	CAIRDTVGTEAFF
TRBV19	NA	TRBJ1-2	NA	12	TGTGCCAGTAGTCAGATTAACTATGGCTACACCTTC	CASSQINYGYTF
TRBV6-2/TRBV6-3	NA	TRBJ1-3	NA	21	TGTGCCAGCAGTCCGAACCGGTCTGCCGACAGACGCTTTTTGGCTGGAAACACCATATATTTT	CASSPNRSADRRFLAGNTIYF
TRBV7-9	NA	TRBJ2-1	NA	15	TGTGCCAGCAGCCCCATCTTGTCCGAGGACAATGAGCAGTTCTTC	CASSPILSEDNEQFF
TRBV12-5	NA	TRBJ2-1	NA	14	TGTGCTAGTGGCCATTCGAGCTCCTACAATGAGCAGTTCTTC	CASGHSSSYNEQFF
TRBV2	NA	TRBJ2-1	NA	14	TGTGCCAGCAGGGAGGGGGGACAGTACAATGAGCAGTTCTTC	CASREGGQYNEQFF
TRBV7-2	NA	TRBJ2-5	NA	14	TGTGCCAGCAGCTTAGCGGGAGGAGATGAGACCCAGTACTTC	CASSLAGGDETQYF
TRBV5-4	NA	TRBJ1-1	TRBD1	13	TGTGCCAGCAGCTTGCCAGGGGGTACTGAAGCTTTCTTT	CASSLPGGTEAFF
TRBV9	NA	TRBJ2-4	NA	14	TGTGCCAGCAGCGTAGGTCAGGGAAAAAACATTCAGTACTTC	CASSVGQGKNIQYF
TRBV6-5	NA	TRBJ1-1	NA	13	TGTGCCAGCAGTTACTCAGGGGCCCGTGGAGCTTTCTTT	CASSYSGARGAFF
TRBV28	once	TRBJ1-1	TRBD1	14	TGTGCCAGCGGACCCGGGACAGCGAACACTGAAGCTTTCTTT	CASGPGTANTEAFF
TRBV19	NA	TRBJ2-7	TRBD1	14	TGTGCCAGTAGTACCTCGACAGGGAGCTACGAGCAGTACTTC	CASSTSTGSYEQYF
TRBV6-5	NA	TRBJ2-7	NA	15	TGTGCCAGCAGTTACTCGATTTCGGGGTTCTACGAGCAGTACTTC	CASSYSISGFYEQYF
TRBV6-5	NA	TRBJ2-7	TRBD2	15	TGTGCCAGCAGCGTTAGCGGGGCTAGCTCCTACGAGCAGTACTTC	CASSVSGASSYEQYF
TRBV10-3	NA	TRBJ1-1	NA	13	TGTGCCATCTCGAGACAGGAGAACACTGAAGCTTTCTTT	CAISRQENTEAFF
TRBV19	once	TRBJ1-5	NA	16	TGTGCCAGTAGTGCAAGCGGGACAAGGAGCAATCAGCCCCAGCATTTT	CASSASGTRSNQPQHF
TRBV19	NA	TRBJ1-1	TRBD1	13	TGTGCCAGTAGTGACCTACAGGGGCGTGAAGCTTTCTTT	CASSDLQGREAFF
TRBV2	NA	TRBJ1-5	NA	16	TGTGCCAGCAGTGATCAGGGGCCATATAGCAATCAGCCCCAGCATTTT	CASSDQGPYSNQPQHF
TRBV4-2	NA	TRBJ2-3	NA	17	TGTGCCAGCAGCCAAGATCTGGGTAGGCCCCCAGGAGATACGCAGTATTTT	CASSQDLGRPPGDTQYF
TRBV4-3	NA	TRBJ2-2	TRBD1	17	TGCGCCAGCAGCCAAGGCTGGGACAGGGGGGAGTCCGGGGAGCTGTTTTTT	CASSQGWDRGESGELFF
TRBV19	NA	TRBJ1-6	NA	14	TGTGCCAGTACCGCCGGGACTGAGAATTCACCCCTCCACTTT	CASTAGTENSPLHF
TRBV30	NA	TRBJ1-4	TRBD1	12	TGTGCCTGGGGCCACAGGGGTGAAAAACTGTTTTTT	CAWGHRGEKLFF
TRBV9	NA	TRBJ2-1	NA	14	TGTGCCAGCAGCACCAAACAGGTTCCCAATGAGCAGTTCTTC	CASSTKQVPNEQFF
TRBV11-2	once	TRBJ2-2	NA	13	TGTGCCAGCAGCTTAGTCGGGACCGGGGAGCTGTTTTTT	CASSLVGTGELFF
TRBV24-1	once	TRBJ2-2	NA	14	TGTGCCACCAGTGCTCTACAGGGCTCCGGGGAGCTGTTTTTT	CATSALQGSGELFF
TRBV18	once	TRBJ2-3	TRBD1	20	TGTGCCAGCTCACCAAGGCGGAAACTCACCGGGACAGGGAACACAGATACGCAGTATTTT	CASSPRRKLTGTGNTDTQYF
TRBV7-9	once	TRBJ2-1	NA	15	TGTGCCAGCAGCTTAAACACAGGTTCATACAATGAGCAGTTCTTC	CASSLNTGSYNEQFF
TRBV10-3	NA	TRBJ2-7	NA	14	TGTGCCATCGGTAAGCAGGAAACCTCTTACGAGCAGTACTTC	CAIGKQETSYEQYF
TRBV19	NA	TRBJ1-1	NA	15	TGTGCCAGTACCCCGAGTCAACAGTTGGGCACTGAAGCTTTCTTT	CASTPSQQLGTEAFF
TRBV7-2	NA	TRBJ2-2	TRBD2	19	TGTGCCAGCAAAACTTTTACGGGACTAGCGGGAACGAACACCGGGGAGCTGTTTTTT	CASKTFTGLAGTNTGELFF
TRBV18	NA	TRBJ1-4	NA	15	TGTGCCAGCTCACCACAGGGGGACGTGGCTGAAAAACTGTTTTTT	CASSPQGDVAEKLFF
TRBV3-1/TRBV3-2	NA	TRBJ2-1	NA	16	TGTGCCAGCACCTCCATGGACCTGGGGCGTGGGAATGAGCAGTTCTTC	CASTSMDLGRGNEQFF
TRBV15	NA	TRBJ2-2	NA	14	TGTGCCACCAGCAGAACGAGGAACACCGGGGAGCTGTTTTTT	CATSRTRNTGELFF
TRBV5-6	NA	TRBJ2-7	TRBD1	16	TGTGCCAGCAGCTTGGCCATGGGACAGGGTTGGTACGAGCAGTACTTC	CASSLAMGQGWYEQYF
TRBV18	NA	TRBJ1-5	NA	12	TGTGCCAGCTCACCCTTCAATCAGCCCCAGCATTTT	CASSPFNQPQHF
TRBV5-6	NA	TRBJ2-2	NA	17	TGTGCCAGCAGCCGGCCCCCCAGCGGAACCCACACCGGGGAGCTGTTTTTT	CASSRPPSGTHTGELFF
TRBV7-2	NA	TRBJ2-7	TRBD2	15	TGTGCCAGCAGCTCGCGACTAGCGGGGGGTTACGAGCAGTACTTC	CASSSRLAGGYEQYF
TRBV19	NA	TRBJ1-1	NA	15	TGTGCCAGTGGGAGGCCAGGGAACATGAACACTGAAGCTTTCTTT	CASGRPGNMNTEAFF
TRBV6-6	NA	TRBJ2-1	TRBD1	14	TGTGCCAGCACCGGGACAGGGAATATCAATGAGCAGTTCTTC	CASTGTGNINEQFF
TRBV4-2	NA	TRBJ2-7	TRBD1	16	TGTGCCAGCAGCCATTACCCGGGACAGGGTTTACACGAGCAGTACTTC	CASSHYPGQGLHEQYF